Presented here are 20 T cell receptor beta chains from one specimen sequenced in a study of T cell responses to AZD1222 COVID-19 vaccine. TCRdb's table, derived via immunoSEQ multiplex PCR, lists solely in-frame clones and lacks some. The sample contains approximately 260,000 clones, 90% to 95% of which appear only once. Specimen: peripheral blood, collected on day 0 of AZD1222 vaccination. The receptors were sampled from an adult in good health.

The chain is built from TRBV7-3 and TRBJ2-3; D might be TRBD1 (5 bases). The V and J ends lost 2 bases and 3 bases respectively, with 9 bases between them. The CDR3 has 14 amino acids. In germline, CDR1 is SGHTA, CDR2 FQGTGA. CDR3 DNA: TGTGCCAGCAGCTTACAGGGTAGAACAGATACGCAGTATTTT. This encodes CASSLQGRTDTQYF.

V usage is TRBV10-3 and J usage is TRBJ2-5; 12 nucleotides line up with TRBD2. Trimming at V came to 4 bases and at J to 4 bases, leaving 4 bases not matched to a gene. The CDR3 spans 15 residues. Per germline, CDR1 ENHRY and CDR2 SYGVKD. CDR3 sequence: CAISGGTSGSETQYF. In DNA, the CDR3 is TGTGCCATCAGTGGGGGGACTAGCGGGTCAGAGACCCAGTACTTC.

The chain joins TRBV9 to TRBJ2-2; possibly TRBD2 for D (5 bases). This CDR3 comprises 13 residues. V lost 3 bases and J lost 3, with 6 bases in between. Germline-derived CDR1 and CDR2 are SGDLS and YYNGEE. CDR3 in DNA: TGTGCCAGCAGCGCGGAGGACACCGGGGAGCTGTTTTTT. It translates to CASSAEDTGELFF.

V and J are TRBV2 and TRBJ2-5, with D possibly TRBD2 on 6 matching bases. The germline V and J ends were trimmed by 4 bases and 3 bases, with 15 bases remaining between them. Germline CDR1 SNHLY, CDR2 FYNNEI. The CDR3 has 15 residues. This CDR3 reads CASSGTGTSEETQYF. The CDR3 DNA is TGTGCCAGCAGTGGCACCGGGACTTCGGAAGAGACCCAGTACTTC.

This clone was seen once. This chain connects TRBV6-5 to TRBJ1-5; 8 bases fit TRBD1. The CDR3 extends over 14 amino acids. Germline values: CDR1 MNHEY, CDR2 SVGAGI. V dropped 9 bases and J dropped 3; count of bases not matched to a gene: 7. This chain's CDR3 is CASTWTGINQPQHF. The DNA for the CDR3 is TGTGCCAGTACCTGGACAGGGATCAATCAGCCCCAGCATTTT.

This clone was seen once. The V gene is TRBV19, the J gene TRBJ2-1; 8 positions match TRBD1. After removal of 6 bases from V and 6 bases from J, the junction contained 13 bases not matched to a gene. The CDR3 totals 16 residues. In germline, CDR1 is LNHDA, CDR2 SQIVND (reference sequence). CDR3 residues: CASSASLGQGSNEQFF. CDR3 nucleotide sequence: TGTGCCAGTAGCGCATCCCTAGGACAGGGATCCAATGAGCAGTTCTTC.

The chain couples TRBV6-1 to TRBJ2-7; 9 bases fit TRBD1. V shed 4 bases, J shed 3 bases, and the junction held 13 bases outside the gene matches. The CDR3 has 17 amino acids. Germline loops: CDR1 MNHNS, CDR2 SASEGT. CDR3 in amino acids: CASSGDRVKGLLYEQYF. CDR3 coding DNA: TGTGCCAGCAGTGGGGACAGGGTAAAAGGTCTACTCTACGAGCAGTACTTC.

V gene TRBV4-1 combines with J gene TRBJ2-7; D not certain. This CDR3 is 14 amino acids long. Germline V CDR1 and CDR2: MGHRA, YSYEKL. Trimming stripped 8 bases from V and 3 bases from J, with 17 bases between. DNA for the CDR3: TGCGCCAGCTCAAAAAGTCCCCAAAACTACGAGCAGTACTTC. It yields the protein CASSKSPQNYEQYF.

This chain uses TRBV9 with TRBJ1-4, with unresolved D. V gave up 0 bases and J gave up 4 bases, with 7 bases separating them. The CDR3 runs 14 residues. Germline values: CDR1 SGDLS, CDR2 YYNGEE. This CDR3 is CASSVGQSNEKLFF. The CDR3, as DNA: TGTGCCAGCAGCGTAGGGCAGAGTAATGAAAAACTGTTTTTT.

V is TRBV6-1 and J is TRBJ1-6; 9 nucleotides match TRBD1. The CDR3 contains 14 residues. J gave up 10 bases and V 3 bases, and 4 bases lay outside the gene matches. Germline lookup yields CDR1 MNHNS and CDR2 SASEGT. DNA for the CDR3: TGTGCCAGCAGTGACAACAGGGGGCAATCACCCCTCCACTTT. Encoded protein: CASSDNRGQSPLHF.

The chain joins TRBV5-6 to TRBJ1-1; tentative D call: TRBD1 (5 bases). V was clipped by 2 bases and J by 5 bases, with 7 bases between them. This CDR3 is built from 12 residues. From germline, CDR1 is SGHDT and CDR2 YYEEEE. DNA for the CDR3: TGTGCCAGCAGCTTTGGGGGGACTGAAGCTTTCTTT. Amino acids: CASSFGGTEAFF. The full variable domain, in which reference TRBV5-6 and TRBJ1-1 provide the parts outside the CDR3, is DAGVTQSPTHLIKTRGQQVTLRCSPKSGHDTVSWYQQALGQGPQFIFQYYEEEERQRGNFPDRFSGHQFPNYSSELNVNALLLGDSALYLCASSFGGTEAFFGQGTRLTVV.

J is TRBJ1-4 and V is TRBV9; TRBD1 agrees at 10 bases. Germline V gene sequence: CDR1 SGDLS, CDR2 YYNGEE. This CDR3 region has 16 residues. Germline trimming cut 1 base from V and 8 bases from J; bases unmatched to any gene: 8. CDR3 amino acids: CASSVHGDRGGEKLFF. DNA for the CDR3: TGTGCCAGCAGCGTACACGGGGACAGGGGAGGAGAAAAACTGTTTTTT.

The V gene is TRBV6-5, the J gene TRBJ1-1; no reliable D call. The germline CDR1 and CDR2 sequences are MNHEY and SVGAGI. The CDR3 spans 15 residues. Between the trimmed V and J ends, which lost 0 bases and 4 bases, there was a span of 12 bases. CDR3 in amino acids: CASSYSMQSPTEAFF. The CDR3 DNA reads as TGTGCCAGCAGTTACTCGATGCAGAGCCCCACTGAAGCTTTCTTT.

The CDR3, as DNA: TGCAGCGTTGAATTAGGGGTCGAGCAGTACTTC. Residues: CSVELGVEQYF. This chain links TRBV29-1 with TRBJ2-7; a weak D match, TRBD1 (5 bases). Germline V CDR1 and CDR2: SQVTM, ANQGSEA. Trimming took 2 bases from V and 6 from J, leaving 8 bases between them. The CDR3 spans 11 residues.

The rearrangement links TRBV2 to TRBJ2-2, with 10 bases lining up with TRBD1. Germline V CDR1 and CDR2: SNHLY, FYNNEI. The V segment lost 6 bases and the J segment 4 bases; nucleotides outside the gene matches: 14. CDR3 length equals 18 residues. The CDR3 here is CASSRYSPGQGLTGELFF. The DNA of the CDR3 is TGTGCCAGCAGCCGTTATAGTCCGGGACAGGGGCTCACCGGGGAGCTGTTTTTT. The full variable domain, rest sourced from reference TRBV2 and TRBJ2-2, is EPEVTQTPSHQVTQMGQEVILRCVPISNHLYFYWYRQILGQKVEFLVSFYNNEISEKSEIFDDQFSVERPDGSNFTLKIRSTKLEDSAMYFCASSRYSPGQGLTGELFFGEGSRLTVL.

This rearrangement joins TRBV3-1 (or the pseudogene TRBV3-2) to TRBJ2-7, with D perhaps matching TRBD1 (5 bases). Germline assignment: CDR1 LGHDT and CDR2 YNNKEL (reference sequence). CDR3 length: 13 amino acids. V was shortened by 3 bases and J by 7 bases, with 13 bases between the two germline ends. CDR3: CASSQSTGQEQYF. The CDR3 DNA reads as TGTGCCAGCAGCCAGAGCACAGGTCAAGAGCAGTACTTC.

Written as DNA, the CDR3 is TGTGCCAGCAGCGTAGGCTTTCTTTCCTACGAGCAGTACTTC. Translating it yields CASSVGFLSYEQYF. V is TRBV9 and J is TRBJ2-7; D not certain. Germline V gives CDR1 SGDLS, CDR2 YYNGEE. V was shortened by 0 bases and J by 1 base, with 8 bases between the two germline ends. This CDR3 is built from 14 residues. The full variable domain, completed using reference TRBV9 and TRBJ2-7, is DSGVTQTPKHLITATGQRVTLRCSPRSGDLSVYWYQQSLDQGLQFLIQYYNGEERAKGNILERFSAQQFPDLHSELNLSSLELGDSALYFCASSVGFLSYEQYFGPGTRLTVT.

The chain links TRBV2 to TRBJ1-5, with TRBD1 as a possible D gene (5 bases). The CDR3 length is 16 residues. CDR1 is SNHLY, CDR2 FYNNEI, per germline. Trimming cost V 3 bases and J 0 bases, with 12 bases left between them. CDR3 sequence reads: CASSEREGNSNQPQHF. The CDR3 region has the DNA TGTGCCAGCAGTGAGCGGGAGGGGAATAGCAATCAGCCCCAGCATTTT.

J is TRBJ1-2 and V is TRBV19; TRBD1 aligns across 7 bases. This CDR3 contains 13 residues. Germline CDR1 LNHDA, CDR2 SQIVND (reference sequence). Trimming took 3 bases from V and 8 from J; bases not matched to a gene: 6. The CDR3 sequence is CASSINQGDGYTF. CDR3 nucleotide sequence: TGTGCCAGTAGTATCAACCAGGGGGACGGCTACACCTTC.

The rearrangement joins TRBV9 to TRBJ2-1; 13 nucleotides line up with TRBD2. The CDR3 contains 17 residues. The germline V gene encodes CDR1 SGDLS and CDR2 YYNGEE. After removal of 3 bases from V and 8 bases from J, the junction contained 11 bases not matched to a gene. The CDR3 nucleotides are TGTGCCAGCAGCGAGACTAGCGGGGGGTGGGAAAGGCATGAGCAGTTCTTC. It translates to CASSETSGGWERHEQFF.